This is a list of T cell receptor beta chains from one sample in a study of OX40 agonist ivuxolimab in advanced cancers. Sequencing was performed with immunoSEQ multiplex PCR; in TCRdb, only in-frame clones are kept and a portion is missing. This table has more than 70,000 clones, roughly 85% appearing once. Sequenced material: CD4+ or CD8+ T cells sorted from blood, taken in a trial of the OX40 agonist ivuxolimab. These receptors originate from an adult with an advanced solid tumor such as melanoma, head and neck, liver or kidney cancer. Each CDR3 is given with its conserved first and last residue. The D gene is left open where the match is weak. Expanded clones get a size class; other rows say once, few or many, or leave the size out.

NA	TRBV7-3	TRBJ2-1	13	NA	TGTGCCAGCAGCTCAGGACGGTACAATGAGCAGTTCTTC	CASSSGRYNEQFF
NA	TRBV5-1	TRBJ1-1	14	NA	TGCGCCAGCAGCTTGGCGATCGGACAGAGTGAAGCTTTCTTT	CASSLAIGQSEAFF
TRBD1	TRBV10-1	TRBJ1-2	15	NA	TGCGCCAGCAGTGGCGCCGACAGGGGAAGGAATGGCTACACCTTC	CASSGADRGRNGYTF
NA	TRBV13	TRBJ2-2	14	NA	TGTGCCAGCACCCCCCGGGGGGCCGGCGGGGAGCTGTTTTTT	CASTPRGAGGELFF
NA	TRBV5-4	TRBJ1-1	15	NA	TGTGCCAGCAGCTTGGGATGGGAGAGGAACACTGAAGCTTTCTTT	CASSLGWERNTEAFF
NA	TRBV12-5	TRBJ1-5	14	NA	TGTGCTAGTGGTTTCGGACAGCTCAATCAGCCCCAGCATTTT	CASGFGQLNQPQHF
NA	TRBV28	TRBJ1-2	12	NA	TGTGCCAGCACCACCGACAGGTATGGCTACACCTTC	CASTTDRYGYTF
NA	TRBV6-6	TRBJ1-6	15	once	TGTGCCAGCAGTTACTCGGCGTCCTTTAATTCACCCCTCCACTTT	CASSYSASFNSPLHF
TRBD1	TRBV11-2	TRBJ1-1	14	few	TGTGCCAGCACCATCCGGAGGGGGCAGGCTGAAGCTTTCTTT	CASTIRRGQAEAFF
NA	TRBV15	TRBJ1-2	14	NA	TGTGCCACCAGCAGAGAAAGGGTCAACTATGGCTACACCTTC	CATSRERVNYGYTF
TRBD2	TRBV27	TRBJ2-1	16	NA	TGTGCCAGCAGTTCCTCGGGACTAGCGGGGGGAAATGAGCAGTTCTTC	CASSSSGLAGGNEQFF
TRBD2	TRBV27	TRBJ2-1	15	NA	TGTGCCAGCGCTAAAAGGTCTAGCGGTCGCAATGAGCAGTTCTTC	CASAKRSSGRNEQFF
TRBD1	TRBV5-1	TRBJ2-3	14	NA	TGCGCCAGCAGCCCGGACAGGGGGAAAGATACGCAGTATTTT	CASSPDRGKDTQYF
NA	TRBV4-2	TRBJ2-5	13	NA	TGTGCCAGCAGCCAAGGAACGTGGGAGACCCAGTACTTC	CASSQGTWETQYF
TRBD2	TRBV11-2	TRBJ2-3	18	NA	TGTGCCAGCAGCTTGGTTGGACTAGCGGGGGCGCTCACAGATACGCAGTATTTT	CASSLVGLAGALTDTQYF
NA	TRBV7-9	TRBJ2-5	14	NA	TGTGCCAGCTCCTGGACGCCAATTCAAGAGACCCAGTACTTC	CASSWTPIQETQYF
NA	TRBV2	TRBJ1-1	14	NA	TGTGCCAGCAGTTTACTTGGGGCATGGACTGAAGCTTTCTTT	CASSLLGAWTEAFF
TRBD2	TRBV7-3	TRBJ2-3	15	few	TGTGCCAGCAGCTCATCGGGACTAGCAACAGATACGCAGTATTTT	CASSSSGLATDTQYF
NA	TRBV30	TRBJ2-3	13	NA	TGTGCCTGGAGCTCTGGGGGACTCAATACGCAGTATTTT	CAWSSGGLNTQYF
NA	TRBV2	TRBJ1-5	13	NA	TGTGCCAGCAGTGAGGGAGAGGATCAGCCCCAGCATTTT	CASSEGEDQPQHF
TRBD1	TRBV4-2	TRBJ1-1	15	NA	TGTGCCAGCAGCCAAGCGGGTGAGGGGGCGCCTGAAGCTTTCTTT	CASSQAGEGAPEAFF
NA	TRBV11-3	TRBJ1-1	13	NA	TGTGCCAGCAGCTCCCTGAGAAACACTGAAGCTTTCTTT	CASSSLRNTEAFF
TRBD1	TRBV2	TRBJ2-1	13	NA	TGTGCCAGCACCCGGGACAGTCTCGATGAGCAGTTCTTC	CASTRDSLDEQFF
NA	TRBV11-3	TRBJ2-2	16	NA	TGTGCCAGCAGCCTATCAGGGGGGCCCGACACCGGGGAGCTGTTTTTT	CASSLSGGPDTGELFF
NA	TRBV2	TRBJ2-3	16	NA	TGTGCCAGCGGGAATGAGGCAGGGGGGGTCCGAGATACGCAGTATTTT	CASGNEAGGVRDTQYF
NA	TRBV28	TRBJ1-2	13	NA	TGTGCCAGCAGTTTTCAGGGTTCCTATGGCTACACCTTC	CASSFQGSYGYTF
TRBD2	TRBV19	TRBJ2-2	16	NA	TGTGCCAGTAGTATAGTCACTAGCGGGGGCACCGGGGAGCTGTTTTTT	CASSIVTSGGTGELFF
NA	TRBV19	TRBJ2-3	17	NA	TGTGCCAGTAGTACAGACCGGGAGACAACAGGCACAGATACGCAGTATTTT	CASSTDRETTGTDTQYF
NA	TRBV28	TRBJ1-1	14	NA	TGTGCCAGCAGGCCGAATAGGTGGGGCACTGAAGCTTTCTTT	CASRPNRWGTEAFF
NA	TRBV5-1	TRBJ1-1	14	NA	TGCGCCAGCAGCTTAGTGGGGGGAGAGACTGAAGCTTTCTTT	CASSLVGGETEAFF
TRBD1	TRBV5-1	TRBJ1-2	15	NA	TGCGCCAGCAGCCCCCAGGGAGGGGGCTACTATGGCTACACCTTC	CASSPQGGGYYGYTF